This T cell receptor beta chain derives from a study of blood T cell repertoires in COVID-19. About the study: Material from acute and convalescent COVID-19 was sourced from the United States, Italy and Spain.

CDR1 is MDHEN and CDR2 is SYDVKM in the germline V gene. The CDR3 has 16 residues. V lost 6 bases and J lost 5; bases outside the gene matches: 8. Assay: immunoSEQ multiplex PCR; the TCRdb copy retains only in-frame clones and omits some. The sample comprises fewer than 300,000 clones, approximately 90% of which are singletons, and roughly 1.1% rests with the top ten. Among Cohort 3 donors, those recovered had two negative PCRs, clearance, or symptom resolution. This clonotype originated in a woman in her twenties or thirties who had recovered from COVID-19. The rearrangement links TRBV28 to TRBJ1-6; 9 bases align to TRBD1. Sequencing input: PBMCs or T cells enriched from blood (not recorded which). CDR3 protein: CASRGGQGLNNSPLHF. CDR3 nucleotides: TGTGCCAGCAGGGGGGGACAGGGCCTAAATAATTCACCCCTCCACTTT.